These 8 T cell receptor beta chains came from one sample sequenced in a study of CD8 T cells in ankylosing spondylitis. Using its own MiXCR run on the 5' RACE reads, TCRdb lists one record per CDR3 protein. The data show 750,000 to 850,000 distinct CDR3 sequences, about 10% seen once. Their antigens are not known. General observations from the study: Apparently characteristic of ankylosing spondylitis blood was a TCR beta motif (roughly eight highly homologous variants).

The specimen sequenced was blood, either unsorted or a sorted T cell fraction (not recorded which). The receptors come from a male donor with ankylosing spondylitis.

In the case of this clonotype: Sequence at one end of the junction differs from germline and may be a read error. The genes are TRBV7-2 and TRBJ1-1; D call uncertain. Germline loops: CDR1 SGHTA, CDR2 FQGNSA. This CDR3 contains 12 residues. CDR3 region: CASTLVDTEAFF. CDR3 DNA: TGTGCCAGCACCTTAGTAGACACTGAAGCTTTCTTT.

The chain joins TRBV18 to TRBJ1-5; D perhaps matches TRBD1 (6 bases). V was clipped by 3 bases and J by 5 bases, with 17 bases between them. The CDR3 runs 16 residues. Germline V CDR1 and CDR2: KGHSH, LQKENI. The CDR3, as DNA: TGTGCCAGCTCACCCCCGGCAGGGGCAGGGGATCAGCCCCAGCATTTT. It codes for CASSPPAGAGDQPQHF.

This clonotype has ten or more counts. CDR3 loop: CASSLAGTVYEQYF. The CDR3, as DNA: TGTGCCAGCAGCTTGGCCGGGACGGTCTACGAGCAGTACTTC. V usage is TRBV11-2 and J usage is TRBJ2-7, with D possibly called TRBD1 or TRBD2 (5 bases each). Germline V CDR1 and CDR2: SGHAT, FQNNGV. This CDR3 has 14 residues. V shed 3 bases and J shed 3 bases, with 12 bases lying between them. Looking up the rest from reference TRBV11-2 and TRBJ2-7 gives the full variable domain: EAGVAQSPRYKIIEKRQSVAFWCNPISGHATLYWYQQILGQGPKLLIQFQNNGVVDDSQLPKDRFSAERLKGVDSTLKIQPAKLEDSAVYLCASSLAGTVYEQYFGPGTRLTVT.

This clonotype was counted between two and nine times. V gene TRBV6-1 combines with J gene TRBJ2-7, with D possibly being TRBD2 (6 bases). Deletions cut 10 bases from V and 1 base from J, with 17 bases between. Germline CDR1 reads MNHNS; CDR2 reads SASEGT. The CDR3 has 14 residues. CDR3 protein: CATKGLLNSYEQYF. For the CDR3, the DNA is TGTGCCACCAAGGGACTGTTAAATTCCTACGAGCAGTACTTC.

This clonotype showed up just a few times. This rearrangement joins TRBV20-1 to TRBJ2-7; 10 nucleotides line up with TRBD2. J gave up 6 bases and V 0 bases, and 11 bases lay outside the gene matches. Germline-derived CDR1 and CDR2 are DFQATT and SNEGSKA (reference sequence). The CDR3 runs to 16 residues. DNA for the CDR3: TGCAGTGCTAGAGATCAGGCTAGCGGGGGCCCTCTCGAGCAGTACTTC. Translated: CSARDQASGGPLEQYF.

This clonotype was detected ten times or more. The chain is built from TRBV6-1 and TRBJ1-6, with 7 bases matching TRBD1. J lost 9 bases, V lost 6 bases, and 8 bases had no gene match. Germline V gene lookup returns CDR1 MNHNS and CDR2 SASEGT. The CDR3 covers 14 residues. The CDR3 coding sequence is TGTGCCAGCAGGGGGGGACAGATGAGTTCACCCCTCCACTTT. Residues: CASRGGQMSSPLHF.

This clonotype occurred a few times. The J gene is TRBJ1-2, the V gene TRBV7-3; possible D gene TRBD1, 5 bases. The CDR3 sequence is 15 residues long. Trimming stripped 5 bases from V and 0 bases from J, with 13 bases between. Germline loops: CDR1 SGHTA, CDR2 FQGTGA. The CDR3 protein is CASSPGTSSNYGYTF. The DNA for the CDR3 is TGTGCCAGCAGCCCCGGGACGTCATCTAACTATGGCTACACCTTC.

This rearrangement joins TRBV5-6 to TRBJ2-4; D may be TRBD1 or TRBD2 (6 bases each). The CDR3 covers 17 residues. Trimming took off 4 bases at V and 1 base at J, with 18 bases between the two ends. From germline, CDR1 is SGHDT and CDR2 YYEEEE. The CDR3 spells CASSKIQGRKAKNIQYF. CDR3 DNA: TGTGCCAGCAGCAAAATTCAGGGGAGGAAGGCCAAAAACATTCAGTACTTC.